This T cell receptor beta chain is from a study of Ad26.COV2.S vaccination and SARS-CoV-2 variants. The assay was immunoSEQ multiplex PCR, and TCRdb's table has in-frame clones only and misses some. The sample records around 370,000 clones, around 83% being singletons. Trimming stripped 2 bases from V and 5 bases from J, with 3 bases between. The CDR3 covers 11 residues. Germline V CDR1 and CDR2: WNHNN, SYGVQD (reference sequence). General study findings and limits: Spike-specific responses of CD8+ and CD4+ T cells were reported to display substantial breadth after vaccination. Breadth and depth estimates from TCRs may understate total T cell responses.

Concerning this clone: Antigen specificity is unknown.

Treatment meaning: approximately 18 received Ad26.COV2.S at low or high dose, single or two shots; about 5 received placebo; per-sample allocation not given. Repertoires come from day 63 after the first vaccine or placebo injection. The vaccine delivered Wuhan-strain SARS-CoV-2 spike through an Ad26 vector. The sequences come from peripheral blood, collected in a trial of Ad26.COV2.S vaccine versus placebo. This chain joins TRBV10-1 and TRBJ2-5, with D unclear. This TCR derives from a person aged 18 to 65 who received the Ad26.COV2.S COVID-19 vaccine or a placebo. The DNA of the CDR3 is TGCGCCAGCAGTGAGGGGGAGACCCAGTACTTC. The encoded protein is CASSEGETQYF.